The clone carrying this T cell receptor beta chain was counted only a few times. The antigen is unknown. Data came from immunoSEQ multiplex PCR; TCRdb stores just in-frame clones and leaves some out. The sample shows tens of thousands of clones, over 75% of them seen only once. This entry comes from a study of T cell responses to AZD1222 COVID-19 vaccine. Study-wide results and limits: Per reports, nearly half of all spike-specific TCRs target regions that are unmutated in variants. Recipients of two AZD1222 doses showed rising Spike-specific TCR breadth and depth. It should be noted that donors were predominantly white British and more often female, and clonal diversity was possibly underestimated. Sampling captured repertoires only after the peak T cell response.

The V gene end was trimmed by 5 bases and the J gene end by 4 bases; junction bases not matched to a gene: 10. CDR1 LGHDT and CDR2 YNNKEL come from the germline V gene (reference sequence). The CDR3 is 15 amino acids. The sequence derives from an adult in good health. The sample was peripheral blood, taken on day 0 of AZD1222 vaccination. The rearrangement uses TRBV3-1 (or the pseudogene TRBV3-2) and TRBJ2-5, with 7 bases lining up with TRBD1. The CDR3 DNA follows: TGTGCCAGCAGCGGAGAGGGGGCTCATGTAGAGACCCAGTACTTC. Amino acids: CASSGEGAHVETQYF.